This T cell receptor (beta chain) came from a study of CD8+ T cells in alopecia areata. Germline V gene lookup returns CDR1 GTSNPN and CDR2 SVGIG (reference sequence). The CDR3 spans 12 residues. V was pared by 0 bases and J by 9 bases, with 12 bases between. RNA extraction was followed by reverse transcription into cDNA, which acted as the sequencing template. The data were produced by immunoSEQ multiplex PCR, yet TCRdb's version contains in-frame clones alone and is incomplete. The sample lists approximately 210,000 clones; 60% were seen once. Noted treatment: oral pan-JAK inhibitor, 5-10 mg twice daily.

V gene TRBV30 combines with J gene TRBJ2-7; a weak D match, TRBD1 (5 bases). Sequenced material: CD4+ T cells sorted from blood, taken at week 24, from a patient treated with tofacitinib. The sequence was collected from a human donor with alopecia areata. The CDR3 region is CAWSVRQGGQYF. The CDR3 DNA sequence: TGTGCCTGGAGTGTACGCCAGGGCGGGCAGTACTTC.